The clone carrying this TCR beta chain was counted a few times. The antigen is unknown. The data belong to a study of human T cells and chemical hapten exposure. Overall study findings and caveats: No shift was seen in TCRs above 1 in 1000 frequency with DPC sensitization.

TCRdb re-analysed the RACE reads in MiXCR, keeping a single row per CDR3 protein. This table has about 380,000 distinct CDR3 sequences, approximately 5.1% appearing once. Time point reported: pre-sensitization, week 0. Treatment noted: therapeutic diphenylcyclopropenone sensitization with weekly scalp DPC. The receptor comes from a woman aged 50 to 60 with alopecia areata. Some clones in this sample may be carry-over from other donors' samples. The sample was whole blood, taken in connection with sensitization to the hapten diphenylcyclopropenone (DPC).

CDR3 in DNA: TGCAGTGCTAACCCGGACGGGGCCGATACGCAGTATTTT. It translates to CSANPDGADTQYF. The chain has TRBV20-1 and TRBJ2-3; D could derive from TRBD1 or TRBD2 (5 bases each). This CDR3 has 13 residues. V was trimmed by 4 bases and J by 6 bases, leaving 14 bases between them. Germline CDR1 reads DFQATT; CDR2 reads SNEGSKA (reference sequence).